Following are 8 T cell receptor beta chains from one sample sequenced in a study of blood T cell repertoires in COVID-19. Repertoires were generated with immunoSEQ multiplex PCR, while TCRdb's copy carries only in-frame clones and drops some. The repertoire has under 170,000 clones, around 87% of them found once; the top ten carry around 4.6%. Sequences were obtained from peripheral blood. These receptors were taken from a woman aged 55-75 years with active or convalescent COVID-19.

The chain couples TRBV19 to TRBJ1-5; 11 positions agree with TRBD1. Per germline, CDR1 LNHDA and CDR2 SQIVND (reference sequence). CDR3 length equals 16 residues. The V and J ends lost 3 bases and 7 bases, in that order; junction bases with no gene match: 8. The CDR3 sequence: CASSIERTGGGQPQHF. As DNA, the CDR3 is TGTGCCAGTAGTATTGAAAGGACAGGGGGCGGGCAGCCCCAGCATTTT.

The chain recombines TRBV18 with TRBJ2-1; D remains ambiguous. Germline V gene data show CDR1 as KGHSH and CDR2 as LQKENI. The V end lost 2 bases, the J end lost 1 base, and 9 bases lay between the germline ends. This CDR3 has 15 residues. In nucleotides, the CDR3 is TGTGCCAGCTCACCAGCGGCCCAATCCTACAATGAGCAGTTCTTC. The encoded protein is CASSPAAQSYNEQFF.

The chain recombines TRBV2 with TRBJ1-4; weak D call: TRBD1 (5 bases). Germline V CDR1 and CDR2: SNHLY, FYNNEI. The CDR3 covers 14 residues. V was clipped by 3 bases and J by 12 bases, with 17 bases between them. The CDR3 loop is CASSDGQGVQELFF. The CDR3 coding sequence is TGTGCCAGCAGTGATGGTCAAGGGGTCCAGGAACTGTTTTTT.

This rearrangement joins TRBV28 to TRBJ2-3; D unclear. The CDR3 has 14 amino acids. The germline gives CDR1 MDHEN, CDR2 SYDVKM. V shed 7 bases and J shed 4 bases, with 15 bases lying between them. Written as DNA, the CDR3 is TGTGCCAGCAATGGGCAGCCCCAAGCAGATACGCAGTATTTT. Its translation: CASNGQPQADTQYF.

The V gene is TRBV2, the J gene TRBJ1-2; D call uncertain. CDR3 size: 13 residues. Germline CDR1 SNHLY, CDR2 FYNNEI. Deletions cut 6 bases from V and 2 bases from J, with 10 bases between. The CDR3 coding sequence is TGTGCCAGCAGAAACGGAGCGAACTATGGCTACACCTTC. Translating gives CASRNGANYGYTF.

The rearrangement links TRBV2 to TRBJ1-1; TRBD1 matches at 9 bases. J gave up 7 bases and V 8 bases, and 11 bases lay outside the gene matches. The CDR3 has 14 amino acids. Germline assignment: CDR1 SNHLY and CDR2 FYNNEI. CDR3: CASGGTGRWVEAFF. CDR3 nucleotides: TGTGCCAGCGGGGGGACAGGGAGATGGGTTGAAGCTTTCTTT.

This chain connects TRBV9 to TRBJ1-3; D unclear. V was shortened by 3 bases and J by 4 bases, with 5 bases between the two germline ends. The CDR3 length is 12 residues. Germline V lookup: CDR1 SGDLS, CDR2 YYNGEE. CDR3 protein: CASSGGGNTIYF. The CDR3 nucleotides read TGTGCCAGCAGCGGAGGGGGAAACACCATATATTTT.

Only one count was recorded for this clone. The CDR3 nucleotides are TGTGCTAGTGGTTTGCGGGGGTACAATGAGCAGTTCTTC. Encoded protein: CASGLRGYNEQFF. This sequence joins TRBV12-5 and TRBJ2-1; a weak D match, TRBD2 (6 bases). Germline V lookup: CDR1 LGHNT, CDR2 FRNRAP. This CDR3 region has 13 residues. The V gene lost 2 bases and the J gene lost 4 bases, with 6 bases spanning the gap.